The clone carrying this TCR beta chain was found a few times. This sample stems from a study of blood T cell repertoires in COVID-19. Germline loops: CDR1 LGHNA, CDR2 YSLEER. The CDR3 has 14 amino acids. Trimming took off 3 bases at V and 3 bases at J, with 8 bases between the two ends. TCRdb's copy holds only in-frame clones and misses some; the assay was immunoSEQ multiplex PCR. Counted here are roughly 90,000 clones, about 85% occurring once; the ten biggest clones make up 3% to 3.5%. The sequencing sample was made of peripheral blood. The genes are TRBV4-3 and TRBJ2-2; no clear D gene. This clonotype originated in a man aged 50 or older with acute or convalescent COVID-19. The DNA for the CDR3 is TGCGCCAGCAGCCATTCCCCAGACACCGGGGAGCTGTTTTTT. Encoded protein: CASSHSPDTGELFF.